The clone carrying this T cell receptor (beta chain) was picked up many times. Antigen: not known. Researchers amplified the TCR beta CDR3 regions from RNA transcripts. The HTBI primer set drove a first-round RT-PCR of the TCR CDR3. MiXCR, run by TCRdb on the multiplex PCR reads, gives a single entry per CDR3 protein. The sample consists of 500,000 or so distinct CDR3 sequences, 15% to 20% of them appearing once. The data stem from a study of T cells in Graves' hyperthyroidism and ophthalmopathy. The study's findings and limits: The authors' 13 V-J model separated ophthalmopathy from stable hyperthyroidism.

This CDR3 region has 16 residues. V lost 2 bases to trimming and J lost 0 bases, with 13 bases between them. The origin of this receptor is a woman younger than 30 with Graves' ophthalmopathy. The material sequenced was blood. This sequence joins TRBV12-3 or TRBV12-4 and TRBJ1-1, with D hard to call. The CDR3 DNA reads TGTGCCAGCAGTTTACACAGCAGATCCATGAACACTGAAGCTTTCTTT. Its translation is CASSLHSRSMNTEAFF.